The TCR beta chain under discussion was sequenced for a study of T cell repertoires in cytomegalovirus infection. Study summary: Public signatures in TCR beta pointed to CMV infection and matching HLA type. Findings and limits, study-wide: CMV carriers having the relevant HLA were flagged by cumulative public TCR beta family frequency. The ex vivo response was dominated by HLA-C-restricted CMV-specific TCR beta clonotypes.

TCRdb redid the calling of the reads with MiXCR, one entry per CDR3 protein. The sample consists of more than 650,000 distinct CDR3 sequences, 35% to 45% of them appearing once. This clonotype was recorded only once. The antigen remains undetermined. The CDR3 extends over 14 amino acids. The V end lost 4 bases, the J end lost 6 bases, and 15 bases lay between the germline ends. Germline loops: CDR1 SGHDN, CDR2 FVKESK. The source of this sequence is a human donor in good health (CMV status not recorded). Some clones in this sample may be carry-over from other donors' samples. What was sequenced was PBMCs. The rearrangement links TRBV14 to TRBJ1-1, with D possibly TRBD1 on 5 matching bases. CDR3: CASSPPPLGPEAFF. The CDR3 DNA is TGTGCCAGCAGCCCCCCACCCTTGGGGCCTGAAGCTTTCTTT.